The rows below give T cell receptor beta chains drawn from one sample of a study of T cell repertoires in cytomegalovirus infection. Via MiXCR, TCRdb re-called the reads, giving one row per CDR3 protein. The data hold hundreds of thousands of distinct CDR3 sequences, with 35% observed a single time. Specimen: PBMCs. These receptors all come from a human donor in good health (CMV status not recorded). Some clones in this sample may be carry-over from other donors' samples. The CDR3 runs from the conserved cysteine through the conserved F or W. Each record gives: J gene, V gene, CDR3 protein.

TRBJ1-4	TRBV28	CASSPVDGFNEKLFF
TRBJ1-6	TRBV28	CASRSRQGAGYNSPLHF
TRBJ2-3	TRBV20-1	CSARDRYTDTQYF
TRBJ1-2	TRBV2	CASSEPHRTNYGYTF
TRBJ1-1	TRBV29-1	CSVEDSRNTEAFF
TRBJ1-2	TRBV28	CASDRLGTANYGYTF
TRBJ2-7	TRBV27	CASSLGQGRTYEQYF
TRBJ1-5	TRBV6-5	CASSNNGRNQPQHF
TRBJ1-1	TRBV28	CASSQGVGVTEAFF
TRBJ1-1	TRBV4-1	CASSQEDRLDTEAFF
TRBJ2-3	TRBV7-8	CASRPSRDSSTDTQYF
TRBJ2-3	TRBV12-3/TRBV12-4	CASSFQPRGADTQYF
TRBJ1-2	TRBV7-3	CASSLNRVGGQDGYTF
TRBJ2-7	TRBV28	CASTGVGPREQYF
TRBJ1-5	TRBV6-1	CASSEGIPVWNFNQPQHF
TRBJ2-2	TRBV18	CASSPRRRGTGELFF
TRBJ1-4	TRBV20-1	CSAELNLNEKLFF
TRBJ1-1	TRBV9	CASSVATGQGATEAFF
TRBJ1-5	TRBV7-9	CASSLDVRQPQHF
TRBJ2-5	TRBV6-1	CASRARQREETQYF
TRBJ2-6	TRBV6-6	CASSPGQAYSWSNVLTF
TRBJ2-3	TRBV11-2	CASSLFPDTRDTQYF